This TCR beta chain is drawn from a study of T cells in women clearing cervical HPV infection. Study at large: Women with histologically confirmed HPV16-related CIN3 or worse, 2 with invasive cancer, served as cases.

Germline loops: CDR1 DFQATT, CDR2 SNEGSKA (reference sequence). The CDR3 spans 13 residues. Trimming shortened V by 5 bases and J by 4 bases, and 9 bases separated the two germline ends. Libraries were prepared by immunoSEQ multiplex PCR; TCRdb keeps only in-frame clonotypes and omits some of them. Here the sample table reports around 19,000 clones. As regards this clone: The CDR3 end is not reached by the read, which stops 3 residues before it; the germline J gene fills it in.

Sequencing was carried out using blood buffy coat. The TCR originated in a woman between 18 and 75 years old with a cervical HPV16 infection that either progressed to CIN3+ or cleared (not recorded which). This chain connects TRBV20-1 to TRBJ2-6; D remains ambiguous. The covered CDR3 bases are TGCAGTGCTTTGAGGTCGGGGGCCAACGTC. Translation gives CSALRSGANV. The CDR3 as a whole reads CSALRSGANVLTF.